The clone carrying this T cell receptor (beta chain) turned up a few times. This CDR3 region has 14 residues. Trimming removed 0 bases at V and 3 bases at J, with 8 bases between. Germline CDR1 reads MNHEY; CDR2 reads SVGEGT. This sample is part of a study of T cells after yellow fever vaccination. TCRdb called the 5' RACE reads again in MiXCR, with one record for every CDR3 protein. The sample consists of about 340,000 distinct CDR3 sequences, 3% to 4.5% of them appearing once. Here the sequenced sample was PBMCs, taken 5 days after the yellow fever booster vaccination. This TCR came from a young man who received the YFV17D yellow fever vaccine. This chain links TRBV6-2 or TRBV6-3 with TRBJ2-5; D perhaps matches TRBD1 (5 bases). CDR3 sequence (DNA): TGTGCCAGCAGTTACTCGAGCAGGGAAGAGACCCAGTACTTC. Its translation: CASSYSSREETQYF.